Listed below are T cell receptor beta chains from one sample, sequenced in a study of cytomegalovirus exposure and HLA in healthy donors. Assay: immunoSEQ multiplex PCR; the TCRdb copy retains only in-frame clones and omits some. The table lists roughly 80,000 clones, more than 75% of them singletons. Material for sequencing was PBMCs. These receptors all stem from a male donor in good health and CMV-seropositive. The CDR3 runs from the conserved cysteine through the conserved F or W. Fields, in order: D gene, V gene, J gene, clone size, CDR3 protein, CDR3 DNA. The D gene is left open where the match is weak. Only some rows state a clone size, as once, few, many or a class for expanded clones.

.	TRBV15	TRBJ2-6	.	CATSRATVSGANVLTF	TGTGCCACCAGCAGAGCGACAGTCTCTGGGGCCAACGTCCTGACTTTC
TRBD1	TRBV7-9	TRBJ1-1	.	CASTQGVNTEAFF	TGTGCCAGCACCCAGGGGGTGAACACTGAAGCTTTCTTT
TRBD1	TRBV4-3	TRBJ1-3	.	CASSQRTGAGNTIYF	TGCGCCAGCAGCCAACGGACAGGGGCTGGAAACACCATATATTTT
.	TRBV19	TRBJ1-2	.	CASSIEGVESYGYTF	TGTGCTAGTAGTATAGAAGGGGTGGAGTCCTATGGCTACACCTTC
TRBD1	TRBV5-1	TRBJ2-5	.	CASSLEGALSETQYF	TGCGCCAGCAGCTTAGAGGGGGCGCTGTCGGAGACCCAGTACTTC
TRBD1	TRBV19	TRBJ2-7	.	CASSIRGSSYEQYF	TGTGCCAGTAGTATCAGGGGGAGCTCCTACGAGCAGTACTTC
.	TRBV19	TRBJ2-2	few	CAARPSVPGELFF	TGTGCCGCGCGCCCGAGCGTCCCCGGGGAGCTGTTTTTT
TRBD2	TRBV6-5	TRBJ2-1	.	CASRSTSAGRNEQFF	TGTGCCAGCAGATCTACTAGCGCCGGCAGGAATGAGCAGTTCTTC
TRBD2	TRBV7-9	TRBJ2-1	.	CASSLGGLAGEQFF	TGTGCCAGCAGCTTAGGGGGACTAGCGGGGGAGCAGTTCTTC
.	TRBV27	TRBJ2-2	.	CASSLAGIGITKAGNSRTGELFF	TGTGCCAGCAGTTTAGCGGGTATTGGGATCACCAAAGCGGGTAATAGCCGGACCGGGGAGCTGTTTTTT
TRBD2	TRBV30	TRBJ2-2	.	CAWRNGLAGVHTGELFF	TGTGCCTGGAGGAACGGACTAGCGGGGGTTCACACCGGGGAGCTGTTTTTT
.	TRBV11-2	TRBJ2-7	.	CASSLALVYEQYF	TGTGCCAGCAGCCTCGCACTCGTTTACGAGCAGTACTTC
TRBD2	TRBV7-8	TRBJ2-3	.	CASRRASGGTTDTQYF	TGTGCCAGCAGACGAGCTAGCGGGGGGACCACAGATACGCAGTATTTT
.	TRBV6-5	TRBJ1-5	few	CASSYGAGGNQPQHF	TGTGCCAGCAGTTACGGGGCAGGGGGCAATCAGCCCCAGCATTTT
.	TRBV6-5	TRBJ2-3	few	CATQGHSSTDTQYF	TGTGCCACACAGGGACATTCTAGCACAGATACGCAGTATTTT